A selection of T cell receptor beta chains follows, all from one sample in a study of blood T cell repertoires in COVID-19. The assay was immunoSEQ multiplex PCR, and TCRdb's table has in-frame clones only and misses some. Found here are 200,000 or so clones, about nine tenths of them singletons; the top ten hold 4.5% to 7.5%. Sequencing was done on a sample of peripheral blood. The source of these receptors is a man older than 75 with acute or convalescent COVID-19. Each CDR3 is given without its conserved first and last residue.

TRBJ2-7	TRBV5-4	ASSLDRGRAYEQY
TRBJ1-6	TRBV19	ASSRDRDSPLH
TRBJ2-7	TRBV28	ASRAPVGDSTYEQY
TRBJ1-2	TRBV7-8	ASSLIGTEANYGYT
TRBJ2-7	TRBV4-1	ASSPRERMASYEQY
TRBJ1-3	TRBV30	AWSVNRAGNTIY
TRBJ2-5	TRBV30	AFGLAGGDLQETQY
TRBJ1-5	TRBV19	ASSDREARNQPQH
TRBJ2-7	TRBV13	ASRTSGGEQY
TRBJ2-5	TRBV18	ASSPEGTGQETQY
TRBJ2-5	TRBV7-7	ASSLSLAGGPGETQY
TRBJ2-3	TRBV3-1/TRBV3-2	ASSQVLVGGTDTQY
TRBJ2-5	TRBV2	ASSEWTSGSETQY
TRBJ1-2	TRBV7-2	ASSLSGPKYGYT
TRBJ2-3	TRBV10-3	AINRGQDTDTQY
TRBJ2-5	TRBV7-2	ASSPSGGRQETQY
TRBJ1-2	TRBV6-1	ASSEAAGTGGRGYT
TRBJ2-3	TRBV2	ASSAISRQADPS
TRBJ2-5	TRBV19	ASSIIPGPGQETQY
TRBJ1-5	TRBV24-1	ATSAGGGPQH
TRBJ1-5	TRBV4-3	ASSQDRGRGQPQH
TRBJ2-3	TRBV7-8	ASSLQALATDTQY
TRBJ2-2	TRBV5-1	ASSALGVSGELF
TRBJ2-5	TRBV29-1	SASVTGGKETQY
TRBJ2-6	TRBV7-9	ASSLYGGYRSGANVLT
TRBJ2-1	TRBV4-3	ASSQGLDVNEQF
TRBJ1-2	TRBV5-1	ASSLGSGQGYGYT
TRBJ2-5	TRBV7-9	ASSYGTSGRVVETQY
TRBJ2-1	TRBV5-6	ASRGGGGYNEQF
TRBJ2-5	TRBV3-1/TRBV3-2	ASSQTVLAQY
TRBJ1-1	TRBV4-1	ASSQVSQGGYTEAF
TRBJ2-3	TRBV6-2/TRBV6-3	ASSTTWEREDTDTQY
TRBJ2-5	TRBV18	ASSPPGIWETQY
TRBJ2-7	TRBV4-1	ASSHVLAGGFGEQY
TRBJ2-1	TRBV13	ASKGDRVFNEQF